A selection of T cell receptor beta chains follows, all from one sample in a study of PD-1 blockade in mismatch repair-deficient tumors. Measured with immunoSEQ multiplex PCR; TCRdb has only the in-frame clones, and not every one. The sample yields roughly 79,000 clones, about four fifths seen once. Sequences were derived from peripheral blood, sampled 44 weeks after starting pembrolizumab. The receptor source for this set is an adult with mismatch repair-deficient cancer. CDR3s include the opening cysteine and the closing phenylalanine or tryptophan. Fields, in order: CDR3 length, D gene, V gene, J gene, clone size, CDR3 protein, CDR3 DNA. D genes are given only for firm matches. Clone sizes are given selectively: once, few, many, or a class where the clone is expanded.

CDR3 length: 18
D gene: TRBD1
V gene: TRBV9
J gene: TRBJ1-4
clone size: few
CDR3 protein: CASSGRDRGLATNEKLFF
CDR3 DNA: TGTGCCAGCAGCGGCCGGGACAGGGGGTTAGCAACTAATGAAAAACTGTTTTTT

CDR3 length: 15
D gene: TRBD1
V gene: TRBV9
J gene: TRBJ2-1
clone size: NA
CDR3 protein: CASSVAGQRYNEQFF
CDR3 DNA: TGTGCCAGCAGCGTAGCGGGACAGCGGTACAATGAGCAGTTCTTC

CDR3 length: 15
D gene: NA
V gene: TRBV6-1
J gene: TRBJ2-3
clone size: NA
CDR3 protein: CASGRNSMGTDTQYF
CDR3 DNA: TGTGCCAGCGGGCGTAATAGTATGGGCACAGATACGCAGTATTTT

CDR3 length: 13
D gene: NA
V gene: TRBV10-3
J gene: TRBJ2-3
clone size: NA
CDR3 protein: CAIKGEFTDTQYF
CDR3 DNA: TGTGCCATCAAGGGGGAATTCACAGATACGCAGTATTTT

CDR3 length: 16
D gene: NA
V gene: TRBV5-4
J gene: TRBJ2-2
clone size: NA
CDR3 protein: CASSSPGTPDTGELFF
CDR3 DNA: TGTGCCAGCAGCTCCCCCGGGACTCCCGACACCGGGGAGCTGTTTTTT

CDR3 length: 13
D gene: NA
V gene: TRBV27
J gene: TRBJ1-2
clone size: NA
CDR3 protein: CASSGRTSGGYTF
CDR3 DNA: TGTGCCAGCAGCGGGCGTACTAGTGGCGGCTACACCTTC

CDR3 length: 18
D gene: TRBD2
V gene: TRBV9
J gene: TRBJ2-6
clone size: NA
CDR3 protein: CASSSSGTFLSGANVLTF
CDR3 DNA: TGTGCCAGCAGCTCGAGCGGGACTTTTCTCTCTGGGGCCAACGTCCTGACTTTC

CDR3 length: 11
D gene: NA
V gene: TRBV25-1
J gene: TRBJ1-2
clone size: few
CDR3 protein: CASSEGGGYTF
CDR3 DNA: TGTGCCAGCAGTGAGGGAGGGGGCTACACCTTC

CDR3 length: 12
D gene: NA
V gene: TRBV6-5
J gene: TRBJ1-5
clone size: once
CDR3 protein: CASGTSNQPQHF
CDR3 DNA: TGTGCCAGCGGAACTAGCAATCAGCCCCAGCATTTT

CDR3 length: 13
D gene: NA
V gene: TRBV11-2
J gene: TRBJ1-3
clone size: NA
CDR3 protein: CASGTVSGNTIYF
CDR3 DNA: TGTGCCTCCGGGACGGTCTCTGGAAACACCATATATTTT

CDR3 length: 13
D gene: NA
V gene: TRBV19
J gene: TRBJ1-5
clone size: NA
CDR3 protein: CASSSQAFQPQHF
CDR3 DNA: TGTGCCAGTAGTTCCCAAGCTTTTCAGCCCCAGCATTTT

CDR3 length: 14
D gene: NA
V gene: TRBV5-1
J gene: TRBJ2-5
clone size: NA
CDR3 protein: CASRRGDGQETQYF
CDR3 DNA: TGCGCCAGCAGAAGGGGGGACGGCCAAGAGACCCAGTACTTC

CDR3 length: 14
D gene: NA
V gene: TRBV27
J gene: TRBJ1-5
clone size: NA
CDR3 protein: CASSLSYSNQPQHF
CDR3 DNA: TGTGCCAGCAGTTTATCCTATAGCAATCAGCCCCAGCATTTT

CDR3 length: 15
D gene: TRBD2
V gene: TRBV11-3
J gene: TRBJ2-7
clone size: NA
CDR3 protein: CASSRGQRERYEQYF
CDR3 DNA: TGTGCCAGCAGCCGCGGGCAGCGGGAGAGATACGAGCAGTACTTC

CDR3 length: 14
D gene: TRBD2
V gene: TRBV19
J gene: TRBJ2-7
clone size: NA
CDR3 protein: CATSGGLGGYEQYF
CDR3 DNA: TGTGCCACCTCGGGGGGGCTAGGGGGCTACGAGCAGTACTTC

CDR3 length: 17
D gene: NA
V gene: TRBV19
J gene: TRBJ2-1
clone size: many
CDR3 protein: CASSIGAGLAISNEQFF
CDR3 DNA: TGTGCCAGTAGTATAGGGGCGGGCCTAGCGATTTCCAATGAGCAGTTCTTC

CDR3 length: 12
D gene: NA
V gene: TRBV29-1
J gene: TRBJ1-2
clone size: NA
CDR3 protein: CSVDRGGYGYTF
CDR3 DNA: TGCAGCGTTGACAGGGGCGGGTATGGCTACACCTTC

CDR3 length: 15
D gene: NA
V gene: TRBV6-1
J gene: TRBJ1-2
clone size: NA
CDR3 protein: CASTKGNSDNYGYTF
CDR3 DNA: TGTGCCAGCACCAAGGGAAATTCCGATAACTATGGCTACACCTTC

CDR3 length: 13
D gene: NA
V gene: TRBV6-6
J gene: TRBJ2-1
clone size: few
CDR3 protein: CASSLTRYNEQFF
CDR3 DNA: TGTGCCAGCAGCTTGACAAGGTACAATGAGCAGTTCTTC

CDR3 length: 13
D gene: NA
V gene: TRBV7-9
J gene: TRBJ2-7
clone size: NA
CDR3 protein: CASSVTGTGEQYF
CDR3 DNA: TGTGCCAGCAGCGTTACGGGGACCGGCGAGCAGTACTTC

CDR3 length: 16
D gene: NA
V gene: TRBV27
J gene: TRBJ2-1
clone size: NA
CDR3 protein: CASSGGGGRGYNEQFF
CDR3 DNA: TGTGCCAGCAGTGGGGGGGGCGGGAGAGGCTACAATGAGCAGTTCTTC

CDR3 length: 15
D gene: NA
V gene: TRBV9
J gene: TRBJ1-4
clone size: few
CDR3 protein: CASSLRASPNEKLFF
CDR3 DNA: TGTGCCAGCAGCTTGAGGGCTTCTCCTAATGAAAAACTGTTTTTT

CDR3 length: 13
D gene: NA
V gene: TRBV29-1
J gene: TRBJ1-2
clone size: few
CDR3 protein: CSVASGDYYGYTF
CDR3 DNA: TGCAGCGTTGCATCAGGGGACTACTATGGCTACACCTTC

CDR3 length: 14
D gene: NA
V gene: TRBV27
J gene: TRBJ1-5
clone size: NA
CDR3 protein: CASSMTGFNQPQHF
CDR3 DNA: TGTGCCAGCAGTATGACAGGATTCAATCAGCCCCAGCATTTT

CDR3 length: 15
D gene: TRBD2
V gene: TRBV5-1
J gene: TRBJ2-1
clone size: NA
CDR3 protein: CASSLGASGGNEQFF
CDR3 DNA: TGCGCCAGCAGCTTAGGGGCTAGCGGAGGGAATGAGCAGTTCTTC

CDR3 length: 19
D gene: NA
V gene: TRBV5-1
J gene: TRBJ1-3
clone size: NA
CDR3 protein: CASSLGTRDRSASGNTIYF
CDR3 DNA: TGCGCCAGCAGCTTGGGTACTAGGGACCGCTCAGCCTCTGGAAACACCATATATTTT

CDR3 length: 14
D gene: NA
V gene: TRBV4-3
J gene: TRBJ1-2
clone size: few
CDR3 protein: CASSQDRNSYGYTF
CDR3 DNA: TGCGCCAGCAGCCAAGATCGAAACAGCTATGGCTACACCTTC

CDR3 length: 13
D gene: TRBD1
V gene: TRBV11-3
J gene: TRBJ2-7
clone size: NA
CDR3 protein: CASSYTGGYEQYF
CDR3 DNA: TGTGCCAGCAGCTACACAGGGGGCTACGAGCAGTACTTC

CDR3 length: 14
D gene: NA
V gene: TRBV2
J gene: TRBJ2-7
clone size: NA
CDR3 protein: CASSVDSSSYEQYF
CDR3 DNA: TGTGCCAGCAGTGTTGACTCGTCCTCCTACGAGCAGTACTTC

CDR3 length: 14
D gene: NA
V gene: TRBV5-1
J gene: TRBJ1-1
clone size: few
CDR3 protein: CASSQQTGSTEAFF
CDR3 DNA: TGCGCCAGCAGCCAACAAACAGGGTCCACTGAAGCTTTCTTT

CDR3 length: 15
D gene: NA
V gene: TRBV18
J gene: TRBJ2-2
clone size: NA
CDR3 protein: CASSPTAMNTGELFF
CDR3 DNA: TGTGCCAGCTCACCAACAGCGATGAACACCGGGGAGCTGTTTTTT

CDR3 length: 14
D gene: TRBD1
V gene: TRBV5-4
J gene: TRBJ1-2
clone size: NA
CDR3 protein: CASSFGQANYGYTF
CDR3 DNA: TGTGCCAGCAGCTTCGGACAGGCTAACTATGGCTACACCTTC

CDR3 length: 14
D gene: NA
V gene: TRBV6-5
J gene: TRBJ2-5
clone size: NA
CDR3 protein: CASRSGNFQETQYF
CDR3 DNA: TGTGCCAGCAGGTCCGGGAACTTCCAAGAGACCCAGTACTTC

CDR3 length: 17
D gene: TRBD2
V gene: TRBV10-3
J gene: TRBJ2-1
clone size: NA
CDR3 protein: CATGLAGGHLTYNEQFF
CDR3 DNA: TGTGCCACCGGACTAGCGGGAGGGCATTTAACCTACAATGAGCAGTTCTTC

CDR3 length: 16
D gene: NA
V gene: TRBV18
J gene: TRBJ2-7
clone size: NA
CDR3 protein: CASSPYLQGGSYEQYF
CDR3 DNA: TGTGCCAGCTCACCATATCTGCAGGGGGGGTCCTACGAGCAGTACTTC

CDR3 length: 15
D gene: NA
V gene: TRBV18
J gene: TRBJ1-1
clone size: once
CDR3 protein: CASSPLQSLNTEAFF
CDR3 DNA: TGTGCCAGCTCACCCCTACAGTCATTGAACACTGAAGCTTTCTTT

CDR3 length: 13
D gene: TRBD1
V gene: TRBV30
J gene: TRBJ1-1
clone size: NA
CDR3 protein: CAWIAGQGAEAFF
CDR3 DNA: TGTGCCTGGATCGCCGGACAGGGGGCTGAAGCTTTCTTT

CDR3 length: 12
D gene: NA
V gene: TRBV6-1
J gene: TRBJ2-2
clone size: NA
CDR3 protein: CASSEDDGELFF
CDR3 DNA: TGTGCCAGCAGTGAAGACGACGGGGAGCTGTTTTTT

CDR3 length: 13
D gene: NA
V gene: TRBV10-3
J gene: TRBJ2-3
clone size: NA
CDR3 protein: CASRSRAGDTQYF
CDR3 DNA: TGTGCCTCCAGATCGCGGGCGGGTGATACGCAGTATTTT

CDR3 length: 15
D gene: TRBD2
V gene: TRBV7-6
J gene: TRBJ2-7
clone size: few
CDR3 protein: CASSLKGTTSSIGYF
CDR3 DNA: TGTGCCAGCAGCTTAAAAGGGACTACCTCTTCGATTGGGTACTTC

CDR3 length: 14
D gene: NA
V gene: TRBV2
J gene: TRBJ2-2
clone size: NA
CDR3 protein: CASSPQLEPGELFF
CDR3 DNA: TGTGCCAGCAGTCCTCAACTAGAGCCCGGGGAGCTGTTTTTT

CDR3 length: 16
D gene: TRBD2
V gene: TRBV2
J gene: TRBJ2-2
clone size: NA
CDR3 protein: CASTKLAGRNTGELFF
CDR3 DNA: TGTGCCAGCACGAAACTAGCGGGGCGGAACACCGGGGAGCTGTTTTTT